The clone carrying this T cell receptor (beta chain) was observed a handful of times. Its antigen is unidentified. These data originate in a study of cytomegalovirus exposure and HLA in healthy donors. Study context: Earlier results showed 117 million unique TCR beta sequences derived from some 180 million T cells.

The CDR3 covers 14 residues. V was trimmed by 2 bases and J by 6 bases, leaving 12 bases between them. Germline CDR1 SGHRS, CDR2 YFSETQ. It was with 60 Vbeta and 13 Jbeta primers that the PCR ran. Data came from immunoSEQ multiplex PCR; TCRdb stores just in-frame clones and leaves some out. Here the sample spans 95,000 to 110,000 clones, roughly 70% being singletons. Study findings and constraints: Being indistinguishable, some V segments were excluded, TRBV6-2 and TRBV6-3 among them.

This TCR was recovered from a woman between 35 and 50 years old in good health and CMV-seropositive. Sequenced material: PBMCs. The rearrangement joins TRBV5-1 to TRBJ2-1, with a tentative D call TRBD2 (6 bases). The CDR3 protein is CASSFGSGVNEQFF. The DNA of the CDR3 is TGCGCCAGCAGCTTCGGTAGCGGAGTCAATGAGCAGTTCTTC.